This T cell receptor (beta chain) was retrieved from a study of T-cell memory formation after mild COVID-19. Study-level information: Across donors, TCR clusters were largely donor specific. Broader study findings: A second wave expanding day 15 to 37 was CD4+-biased; contracting clones were balanced.

TCRdb re-called the 5' RACE reads through MiXCR, storing one row per CDR3 protein. The data hold around 140,000 distinct CDR3 sequences, with less than 25% observed a single time. The CDR3 covers 15 residues. Per germline, CDR1 SGHDN and CDR2 FVKESK. Trimming took off 4 bases at V and 3 bases at J, with 14 bases between the two ends. In the case of this clonotype: Its antigen remains unknown.

The sequenced sample was PBMCs or a T cell subset sorted from them (not recorded which). The receptor was derived from an adult woman who had mild COVID-19 (a few samples of this study predate the infection). Cell type and time point are not known. This sequence joins TRBV14 and TRBJ2-3; the D gene is possibly TRBD1 (5 bases). CDR3 bases: TGTGCCAGCAGCCGAGACTCAGGGAAAACAGATACGCAGTATTTT. Protein: CASSRDSGKTDTQYF.